This is a list of T cell receptor beta chains from one sample in a study of T cell repertoires in cytomegalovirus infection. TCRdb reprocessed the reads with MiXCR, giving one entry per CDR3 protein. The sample has roughly 990,000 distinct CDR3 sequences, around 32% seen once. The antigens these receptors bind are not known. Sequenced material: cultured CD8+ T cells from PBMCs, taken from culture after CMV antigen stimulation. These receptors came from a human donor in good health (CMV status not recorded). Some clones in this sample may be carry-over from other donors' samples. The CDR3 runs from the conserved cysteine through the conserved F or W. The D gene is left open where the match is weak. Size is stated for part of the rows, as once, few or many counts, or as a class when the clone is expanded.

size,J,V,D,DNA,CDR3
NA,TRBJ2-7,TRBV7-9,NA,TGTGCCAGCAGAGGCCAGGGCAGCGGGGAGCAGTACTTC,CASRGQGSGEQYF
few,TRBJ2-7,TRBV12-5,NA,TGTGCTAGTGCCCCCCCCAGGAACTACGAGCAGTACTTC,CASAPPRNYEQYF
NA,TRBJ2-7,TRBV6-5,NA,TGTGCCAGCAGTTACTCGGGTATTGCGGAGAGATACGAGCAGTACTTC,CASSYSGIAERYEQYF
NA,TRBJ1-2,TRBV29-1,TRBD1,TGCAGCGTTGAATCGGGTGGACAGGGGGCGAATGGCTACACCTTC,CSVESGGQGANGYTF
NA,TRBJ2-1,TRBV27,NA,TGTGCCAGCAGCCGGGGACCCTTCGATGAGCAGTTCTTC,CASSRGPFDEQFF
NA,TRBJ2-1,TRBV7-9,TRBD1,TGTGCCAGCAGCTTAGAGGGCAGGGGGCGGTACTACAATGAGCAGTTCTTC,CASSLEGRGRYYNEQFF
NA,TRBJ2-2,TRBV11-2,NA,TGTGCCAGCACCCTTAGGGGGGGCCAGGGCGGGGAGCTGTTTTTT,CASTLRGGQGGELFF
NA,TRBJ1-2,TRBV27,NA,TGTGCCAGCAGTTTATCGAGGGAGGGCTCGTATGGCTACACCTTC,CASSLSREGSYGYTF
few,TRBJ1-1,TRBV7-6,NA,TGTGCCAGCAGCTTAGCCGTGGAGGGGAACACTGAAGCTTTCTTT,CASSLAVEGNTEAFF
many,TRBJ2-2,TRBV7-2,TRBD2,TGTGCCAGCAGCCGCCTAGCGGGGGCCGGGGCCGGGGAGCTGTTTTTT,CASSRLAGAGAGELFF
NA,TRBJ2-1,TRBV7-6,NA,TGTGCCAGCAGCTTCCTAGAATCCAATGAGCAGTTCTTC,CASSFLESNEQFF
NA,TRBJ2-4,TRBV28,NA,TGTGCCAGCAGTTTGCTAGGTTGGGGAAACATTCAGTACTTC,CASSLLGWGNIQYF
many,TRBJ2-1,TRBV12-3/TRBV12-4,TRBD1,TGTGCCAGCAGTCAGGGACAGGAGATGTACAATGAGCAGTTCTTC,CASSQGQEMYNEQFF
NA,TRBJ1-2,TRBV2,NA,TGTGCCAGCAGTGAAGCCTTGTGGAACTACACCTTC,CASSEALWNYTF
NA,TRBJ1-1,TRBV19,NA,TGTGCCAGTAGTCCCTTTTATATGAACACTGAATCTTTCTTT,CASSPFYMNTESFF
few,TRBJ2-7,TRBV19,TRBD1,TGTGCCAGTAGTATAGGAGGACAGGTCAGCTACGAGCAGTACTTC,CASSIGGQVSYEQYF
few,TRBJ2-3,TRBV11-2,TRBD2,TGTGCCAGCAGCACTTGGACTAGCGGGGAACCAGATACGCAGTATTTT,CASSTWTSGEPDTQYF
many,TRBJ1-1,TRBV6-6,NA,TGTGCCAGCAGTTACTCGCGAGTGAACACTGAAGCTTTCTTT,CASSYSRVNTEAFF
NA,TRBJ2-5,TRBV27,NA,TGTGCCAGCAGTTTGGGCGGGCACCCTCTGCAGACCCAGTACTTC,CASSLGGHPLQTQYF
NA,TRBJ2-1,TRBV12-3/TRBV12-4,NA,TGTGCCAGCAGCCCTTATGAGGGGAACTACAATGAGCAGTTCTTC,CASSPYEGNYNEQFF
few,TRBJ2-6,TRBV6-5,NA,TGTGCCAGCAGTTACGTCCCGGGCGACTCTGGGGCCAACGTCCTGACTTTC,CASSYVPGDSGANVLTF
NA,TRBJ2-3,TRBV12-3/TRBV12-4,TRBD2,TGTGCCAGCAGTGGGGGTTCCGGGAGGTCAGATACGCAGTATTTT,CASSGGSGRSDTQYF
NA,TRBJ2-7,TRBV6-5,NA,TGTGCCAGCAGTTACTCTCCAGGGGAGAGCTACGAGCAGTACTTC,CASSYSPGESYEQYF
few,TRBJ2-1,TRBV7-7,NA,TGTGCTAGCAGCTCCACAGTCTCCTACAATGAGCAGTTCTTC,CASSSTVSYNEQFF
NA,TRBJ2-6,TRBV9,TRBD2,TGTGCATCGGGGGGTTACCACTCTGGGGCCAACGTCCTGACTTTC,CASGGYHSGANVLTF